This record covers a single T cell receptor beta chain. The antigen is unknown. These data originate in a study of cytomegalovirus exposure and HLA in healthy donors. CDR3 length: 13 residues. V lost 0 bases and J lost 0, with 2 bases in between. Germline V CDR1 and CDR2: SGHAT, FQNNGV. Study findings and constraints: Roughly uniform depth of sequencing across donors was assumed in presence/absence analyses. Specificity of a few CMV-associated chains for CMV antigens was verified in vitro.

13 Jbeta primers and 60 Vbeta primers were used for the PCR. Measured with immunoSEQ multiplex PCR; TCRdb has only the in-frame clones, and not every one. The sample lists around 200,000 clones; less than 90% were seen once. This TCR was sampled from a man in his fifties or sixties in good health and CMV-seronegative. Sequencing used PBMCs. The rearrangement links TRBV11-2 to TRBJ2-5; D uncertain. The CDR3 loop is CASSLDNQETQYF. As DNA, the CDR3 is TGTGCCAGCAGCTTAGACAACCAAGAGACCCAGTACTTC.